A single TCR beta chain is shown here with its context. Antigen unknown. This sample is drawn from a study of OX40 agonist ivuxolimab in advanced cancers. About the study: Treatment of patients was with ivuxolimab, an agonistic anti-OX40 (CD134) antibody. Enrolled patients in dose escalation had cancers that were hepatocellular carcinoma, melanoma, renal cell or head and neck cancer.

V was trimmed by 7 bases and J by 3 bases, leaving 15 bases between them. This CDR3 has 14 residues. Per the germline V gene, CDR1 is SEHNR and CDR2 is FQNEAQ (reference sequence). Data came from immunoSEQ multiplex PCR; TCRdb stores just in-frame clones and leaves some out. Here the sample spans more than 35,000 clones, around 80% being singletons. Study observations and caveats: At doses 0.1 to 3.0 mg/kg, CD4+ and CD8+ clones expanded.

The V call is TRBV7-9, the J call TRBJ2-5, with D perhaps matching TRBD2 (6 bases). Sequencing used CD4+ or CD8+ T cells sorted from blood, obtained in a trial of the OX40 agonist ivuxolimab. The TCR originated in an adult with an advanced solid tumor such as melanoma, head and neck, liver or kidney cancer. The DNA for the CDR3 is TGTGCCAGCATCCGCGGACGCGGGGAAGAGACCCAGTACTTC. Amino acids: CASIRGRGEETQYF.